Listed below are T cell receptor beta chains from one sample, sequenced in a study of a mutant IDH1 vaccine in newly diagnosed glioma. Libraries were prepared by immunoSEQ multiplex PCR; TCRdb keeps only in-frame clonotypes and omits some of them. The sample includes 40,000 or so clones, approximately 83% seen only once; the top ten take approximately 1.7%. Antigens for these TCRs are unknown. The source was PBMCs, collected from a glioma patient whose treatment included an IDH1 peptide vaccine. These receptors came from a man in his forties with glioma. Each CDR3 is given with its conserved first and last residue. The order of the fields is V gene, J gene, D gene, clone size, CDR3 DNA, CDR3 protein. D genes are given only for firm matches. Clone size appears in some rows only: once, few, many, or a class for an expanded clone.

v_gene: TRBV7-2
j_gene: TRBJ2-1
d_gene: .
abundance: once
CDR3nt: TGTGCCAGCAGCTTAGCGCGGAGGGTTGTAACCAATGAGCAGTTCTTC
CDR3aa: CASSLARRVVTNEQFF

v_gene: TRBV5-1
j_gene: TRBJ2-5
d_gene: .
abundance: .
CDR3nt: TGCGCCAGCAGCTTCCAGCTGAGCCAAGAGACCCAGTACTTC
CDR3aa: CASSFQLSQETQYF

v_gene: TRBV5-4
j_gene: TRBJ2-7
d_gene: TRBD2
abundance: .
CDR3nt: TGTGCCAGCAGTCAGGGACTAGCGGGAGCGAAAGAGCAGTACTTC
CDR3aa: CASSQGLAGAKEQYF

v_gene: TRBV29-1
j_gene: TRBJ2-2
d_gene: .
abundance: .
CDR3nt: TGCAGCGTTGACCGGGGTGACACCGGGGAGCTGTTTTTT
CDR3aa: CSVDRGDTGELFF

v_gene: TRBV9
j_gene: TRBJ2-7
d_gene: TRBD2
abundance: .
CDR3nt: TGTGCCAGCAGCGTAGCTGCTAGCGGGAACTACGAGCAGTACTTC
CDR3aa: CASSVAASGNYEQYF

v_gene: TRBV28
j_gene: TRBJ1-2
d_gene: .
abundance: .
CDR3nt: TGTGCCAGCAGTGGAGGGAAGGATGGCTACACCTTC
CDR3aa: CASSGGKDGYTF

v_gene: TRBV19
j_gene: TRBJ2-1
d_gene: TRBD2
abundance: .
CDR3nt: TGTGCCAGTAGTATGGCTAGCGGGAGTGCTGAGCAGTTCTTC
CDR3aa: CASSMASGSAEQFF

v_gene: TRBV18
j_gene: TRBJ2-2
d_gene: TRBD2
abundance: .
CDR3nt: TGTGCCAGCTCATGGACTAGCGCCGCGAACACCGGGGAGCTGTTTTTT
CDR3aa: CASSWTSAANTGELFF

v_gene: TRBV27
j_gene: TRBJ2-3
d_gene: .
abundance: .
CDR3nt: TGTGCCTCTAGGGCCGGAGGCACAGATACGCAGTATTTT
CDR3aa: CASRAGGTDTQYF

v_gene: TRBV18
j_gene: TRBJ1-5
d_gene: .
abundance: .
CDR3nt: TGTGCCAGCTCACCAAGCGGGGTAGGCAATCAGCCCCAGCATTTT
CDR3aa: CASSPSGVGNQPQHF

v_gene: TRBV5-1
j_gene: TRBJ2-7
d_gene: .
abundance: .
CDR3nt: TGCGCCAGCAGTCTATCAGGAGCAAATTACGAGCAGTACTTC
CDR3aa: CASSLSGANYEQYF

v_gene: TRBV7-8
j_gene: TRBJ1-1
d_gene: .
abundance: .
CDR3nt: TGTGCCAGCAGCTTAGACATAGGGCTAAACACTGAAGCTTTCTTT
CDR3aa: CASSLDIGLNTEAFF

v_gene: TRBV19
j_gene: TRBJ2-4
d_gene: TRBD2
abundance: .
CDR3nt: TGTGCCAGTAGTACACTAGCGGGAGGGGCCAAAAACATTCAGTACTTC
CDR3aa: CASSTLAGGAKNIQYF

v_gene: TRBV27
j_gene: TRBJ1-2
d_gene: TRBD1
abundance: .
CDR3nt: TGTGCCAGCAGTCCACAGGGGTCGGGCTATGGCTACACCTTC
CDR3aa: CASSPQGSGYGYTF

v_gene: TRBV19
j_gene: TRBJ1-5
d_gene: .
abundance: .
CDR3nt: TGTGCCAGTAGTATCGGGAGGGTGGATCAGCCCCAGCATTTT
CDR3aa: CASSIGRVDQPQHF

v_gene: TRBV4-2
j_gene: TRBJ2-7
d_gene: .
abundance: .
CDR3nt: TGTGCCAGCAGCCTCGGACGTAATGAGCAGTACTTC
CDR3aa: CASSLGRNEQYF

v_gene: TRBV19
j_gene: TRBJ1-1
d_gene: .
abundance: .
CDR3nt: TGTGCCAGTATGGTGGCAGTCCTGGGAAACACTGAAGCTTTCTTT
CDR3aa: CASMVAVLGNTEAFF

v_gene: TRBV28
j_gene: TRBJ2-6
d_gene: .
abundance: .
CDR3nt: TGTGCCAGCAGTCTCGAGGTCTTCTCTGGGGCCAACGTCCTGACTTTC
CDR3aa: CASSLEVFSGANVLTF

v_gene: TRBV5-1
j_gene: TRBJ2-5
d_gene: .
abundance: once
CDR3nt: TGCGCCAGCAGCTTGGCCAAGCAACAGCAAGAGACCCAGTACTTC
CDR3aa: CASSLAKQQQETQYF

v_gene: TRBV21-1
j_gene: TRBJ2-7
d_gene: .
abundance: once
CDR3nt: TGTGCCAGCATCAACGCCGGGACAGGGAGAATCTACGAGCAGTACTTC
CDR3aa: CASINAGTGRIYEQYF

v_gene: TRBV19
j_gene: TRBJ2-5
d_gene: TRBD2
abundance: .
CDR3nt: TGTGCCACAAGGACACGTAGCGGGAGAGGAGAGACCCAGTACTTC
CDR3aa: CATRTRSGRGETQYF

v_gene: TRBV7-3
j_gene: TRBJ2-7
d_gene: TRBD2
abundance: .
CDR3nt: TGTGCCAGCAGCTTCCGACTAGCGGGTTACTACGAGCAGTACTTC
CDR3aa: CASSFRLAGYYEQYF

v_gene: TRBV7-8
j_gene: TRBJ2-7
d_gene: .
abundance: .
CDR3nt: TGTGCCAGCAGCTTAGCGGGCCCCAACGAGCAGTACTTC
CDR3aa: CASSLAGPNEQYF

v_gene: TRBV19
j_gene: TRBJ2-2
d_gene: TRBD2
abundance: .
CDR3nt: TGTGCCAGCAGTGGACTAGCTGGGTTCAGCGGGGAGCTGTTTTTT
CDR3aa: CASSGLAGFSGELFF

v_gene: TRBV2
j_gene: TRBJ2-7
d_gene: TRBD1
abundance: .
CDR3nt: TGTGCCAGCAGTGAAGACAGGGGCGAGCAGTACTTC
CDR3aa: CASSEDRGEQYF

v_gene: TRBV18
j_gene: TRBJ2-1
d_gene: TRBD2
abundance: .
CDR3nt: TGTGCCAGCTCACTTAAATCGGGAGGGTTTAGTGAGCAGTTCTTC
CDR3aa: CASSLKSGGFSEQFF

v_gene: TRBV18
j_gene: TRBJ2-5
d_gene: .
abundance: .
CDR3nt: TGTGCCAGCTCAGGACTGGGTGAGACCCAGTACTTC
CDR3aa: CASSGLGETQYF

v_gene: TRBV5-1
j_gene: TRBJ2-3
d_gene: TRBD2
abundance: .
CDR3nt: TGCGCCAGCAGCTTGGTACGCGGGGAGGGTGCAGATACGCAGTATTTT
CDR3aa: CASSLVRGEGADTQYF

v_gene: TRBV10-3
j_gene: TRBJ1-2
d_gene: .
abundance: .
CDR3nt: TGTGCCATCAGTGACCCGGGCCAAGCAGCCCGTTTCGCAGGCTACACCTTC
CDR3aa: CAISDPGQAARFAGYTF

v_gene: TRBV6-6
j_gene: TRBJ2-7
d_gene: .
abundance: .
CDR3nt: TGTGCCAGCAGTTACTCGGGGCGGACCGACGAGCAGTACTTC
CDR3aa: CASSYSGRTDEQYF

v_gene: TRBV27
j_gene: TRBJ1-2
d_gene: .
abundance: .
CDR3nt: TGTGCCAGCAGTTTACGGGACAACTATGGCTACACCTTC
CDR3aa: CASSLRDNYGYTF

v_gene: TRBV4-2
j_gene: TRBJ2-7
d_gene: TRBD1
abundance: .
CDR3nt: TGTGCCAGCAGCCAAGTGGCAGGGGGCGCCTCCTACGAGCAGTACTTC
CDR3aa: CASSQVAGGASYEQYF

v_gene: TRBV11-2
j_gene: TRBJ1-1
d_gene: .
abundance: .
CDR3nt: TGTGCCAGCAGCTTAAACCGGGAGTTCACTGAAGCTTTCTTT
CDR3aa: CASSLNREFTEAFF

v_gene: TRBV19
j_gene: TRBJ1-5
d_gene: .
abundance: .
CDR3nt: TGTGCCAGTAGTATAAGAACAGGGAGATATAGCAATCAGCCCCAGCATTTT
CDR3aa: CASSIRTGRYSNQPQHF

v_gene: TRBV10-3
j_gene: TRBJ2-7
d_gene: .
abundance: .
CDR3nt: TGTGCCACCCAAGGTAGCGCCAGCTCCTACGAGCAGTACTTC
CDR3aa: CATQGSASSYEQYF

v_gene: TRBV10-3
j_gene: TRBJ2-6
d_gene: TRBD1
abundance: once
CDR3nt: TGTGCCATCAGTGAGTATGAGGGGGCCTTTTCTGGGGCCAACGTCCTGACTTTC
CDR3aa: CAISEYEGAFSGANVLTF

v_gene: TRBV7-2
j_gene: TRBJ2-7
d_gene: .
abundance: .
CDR3nt: TGTGCCAGCAGCTTAGTGGGGACCGCCTACGAGCAGTACTTC
CDR3aa: CASSLVGTAYEQYF

v_gene: TRBV18
j_gene: TRBJ1-1
d_gene: .
abundance: few
CDR3nt: TGTGCCAGCTGGCCAGGGGTGAACACTGAAGCTTTCTTT
CDR3aa: CASWPGVNTEAFF

v_gene: TRBV29-1
j_gene: TRBJ1-2
d_gene: .
abundance: .
CDR3nt: TGCAGCGTCCGGGGGACTAACTATGGCTACACCTTC
CDR3aa: CSVRGTNYGYTF

v_gene: TRBV4-3
j_gene: TRBJ2-7
d_gene: TRBD2
abundance: .
CDR3nt: TGCGCCAGCAGCCAGCAACTAGGACTAGCGGGGTCGTACGAGCAGTACTTC
CDR3aa: CASSQQLGLAGSYEQYF